The present TCR beta chain was sequenced within a study of blood T cells in healthy people across ages (dated by TCRdb to about 2015). In the study overall: In model experiments, template switching captured roughly one uniquely barcoded TCR beta cDNA molecule for every two T cells. To avoid experimental bias, donors of different ages were randomly spread across the sequencing lanes. Donors were grouped into four age groups: young (average 16 years), middle-aged (around 39), aged (approximately 67) and long-lived (around 82). Using deep sequencing normalized with unique cDNA molecular identifiers, the study measured how TCR beta repertoire diversity changes with age. The study analyzed two additional independent replicas of 1 million unique cDNA reads from the same blood draw for two donors, one aged 18 to 30 and one aged 80 or older.

Systemically healthy Caucasian individuals from Russia, 39 in total and aged about 6 to 95 years, were included as donors. Each donor gave about 9.7 milliliters of peripheral blood, drawn into EDTA-treated Vacutainer tubes. Ficoll-Paque density-gradient centrifugation was used to isolate PBMCs, with at least 6.5 million obtained per sample. Total RNA was extracted from PBMCs with Trizol reagent, with at least 6 micrograms obtained per sample. For every donor, flow cytometry on a PBMC aliquot measured the percentage of naive CD45RAhigh/CD27high T cells. From a lookup of the germline V gene, CDR1 and CDR2 are SGHRS and YFSETQ. V is cut by 4 bases and J by 6 bases, and the space between the germline ends is 22 bases. The CDR3 goes from the cysteine to the phenylalanine over 16 residues. Only the CDR3 part of the read is kept: 48 bases, read in frame from the first base. The library was built by means of 5' RACE. TCRdb records Illumina HiSeq 2500 as the sequencer. The second PCR ran for about 6 to 11 cycles and used a J-beta primer mix along with a sample-barcoded 5' primer. A template-switch 5' adaptor carrying 12 random nucleotides introduced a unique molecular identifier onto each TCR beta cDNA molecule. Each sample yielded at least 2.5 million CDR3-containing paired-end reads. The Mint cDNA synthesis kit, primed by a TRBC-specific oligonucleotide, was used to synthesize first-strand cDNA from all RNA. Following uracil-DNA glycosylase treatment, a first 18-cycle PCR with universal primers M1SS and BC2_uni_R was performed on all cDNA. For the original study's pipeline: Each sample was normalized by randomly selecting 1 million high-quality reads, each carrying a distinct molecular identifier. Instead of being binned into consensus sequences, reads with shared molecular identifiers were discarded. MiTCR, run with a Q25 quality threshold and the strictest error-elimination algorithm, handled CDR3 identification, clonotype clustering and error correction. A nonparametric unseen species model using Euler transformation provided a lower-bound estimate of total TCR beta diversity. TCRdb ran its own pipeline on the public reads, namely fastp trimming at Q25 and MiXCR clone calling, and kept in-frame beta chains. Identical CDR3 protein sequences are pooled into one entry, listed with their most common genes and DNA. The V and J calls shown here were made by TCRdb, not taken from the authors' results. In this sample the table shows around 1,000,000 distinct CDR3 sequences, roughly two fifths of which occur a single time. In total, the top ten clones hold approximately 14% of the sample.

Findings and caveats that apply to the study as a whole: Compared with the aged group, more naive CD4+ T cells, fewer expanded clones and increased TCR diversity were shown by the long-lived group, suggesting age selection. Estimates of total diversity from one million sequenced T cells were regarded as lower bounds and underestimates. As age increased, observed TCR beta diversity per million T cells dropped in a roughly linear way, and a significant reduction was already evident by age about 40. Donor CMV infection status was unknown, potentially confounding age-related changes in expanded clonotypes. Since profiling was done on bulk unsorted PBMCs, naive and antigen-experienced compartments could not be conclusively compared. A strong correlation was found between observed TCR beta diversity and the percentage of naive T cells measured by flow cytometry.

As regards this clonotype: No antigen is known for it. Within one base of it there is no much larger clone, and no base qualities were kept.

The sequence is built from TRBV5-1 and TRBJ1-2; TRBD1 could be the D gene, as 5 bases match. This clonotype was obtained from a man younger than 30 in good health. Sequencing input: blood. DNA sequence: TGCGCCAGCAGCCCTAACGGGCAGGGCGGCGAGGATGGCTACACCTTC. Its product reads: CASSPNGQGGEDGYTF.